This is a list of T cell receptor beta chains from one sample in a study of T cells after posttransplantation cyclophosphamide. The assay was immunoSEQ multiplex PCR, and TCRdb's table has in-frame clones only and misses some. Sampling found 20,000 to 30,000 clones, none seen once. What was sequenced was PBMCs. The receptors come from a woman in her fifties or sixties in good health, CMV-negative, and a related stem cell transplant donor. Each CDR3 is given with its conserved first and last residue.

V	J	CDR3
TRBV10-2	TRBJ2-7	CASSTGGYEQYF
TRBV21-1	TRBJ2-1	CASIGTSGRNNNEQFF
TRBV27	TRBJ2-7	CASSAAGTGLNEQYF
TRBV5-1	-	CASSLNGFRSYEQYF
TRBV2	TRBJ1-1	CASSVSEVRTEAFF
TRBV2	TRBJ1-5	CASSGQQGNQPQHF
TRBV2	TRBJ2-7	CASQSGSYEQYF
TRBV7-2	TRBJ2-5	CASSAGQGLEETQYF
TRBV4-1	TRBJ1-1	CASSQEQAGTEAFF
TRBV4-1	TRBJ2-7	CASSQDYPGSYEQYF
TRBV4-2	TRBJ2-3	CASSQDPSGGGTDTQYF
TRBV7-2	TRBJ2-3	CASSLAEGLAASTDTQYF
TRBV6-6	TRBJ2-1	CASSTGDNEQFF
TRBV25-1	TRBJ2-4	CASSESRMGPNIQYF
TRBV12-5	TRBJ2-1	CASGVRTSGGVGPYNEQFF
TRBV28	TRBJ2-7	CASSGGEYEQYF
TRBV19	TRBJ2-1	CASSPQGDNYNEQFF
TRBV28	TRBJ2-7	CASTGLPPYEQYF
TRBV19	TRBJ2-1	CASSVPYRGGNEQFF
TRBV6-5	TRBJ1-2	CASSATNYGYTF
TRBV7-9	TRBJ1-1	CASNPTGANTEAFF
TRBV7-3	TRBJ2-3	CASSLSGTYTDTQYF
TRBV18	TRBJ1-1	CASSPRSMNTEAFF
TRBV4-2	TRBJ1-2	CASSQGQDRIYGYTF
TRBV25-1	TRBJ2-7	CASSEAGYEQYF
TRBV29-1	TRBJ2-5	CSVAVGGEETQYF
TRBV11-2	TRBJ1-1	CASSFSQGRAAFF
TRBV11-1	TRBJ2-7	CASSPRTLRLEQYF
TRBV6-1	TRBJ2-1	CASSGAGTGLAGGPGNEQFF
TRBV19	TRBJ1-1	CASSDQGQSTEAFF
TRBV5-1	-	CASSQTVTYEQYF
TRBV6-1	TRBJ2-1	CASSEMGLAGDYEQFF
TRBV4-1	-	CASSQVISFYEQYF
TRBV7-3	TRBJ2-6	CASSLRVSGANVLTF
TRBV19	TRBJ2-3	CASSFPTSGSGDTQYF
TRBV6-6	TRBJ2-3	CASGGGPDTQYF
TRBV5-6	TRBJ1-1	CASSLDRVGGNTEAFF
TRBV4-3	TRBJ1-4	CASSQTGQGKGKLFF
TRBV18	TRBJ2-2	CASSPRTSGGGGELFF
TRBV11-2	TRBJ1-1	CASSTTENTEAFF
TRBV27	TRBJ2-7	CASRTLGSQDEQYF
TRBV4-2	TRBJ1-6	CASSQDGQYNSPLHF
TRBV29-1	TRBJ1-1	CSVDRDRTHTEAFF
TRBV28	TRBJ2-7	CASSSHDRIYEQYF